Included here is one TCR beta chain sequence, with context. The antigen it binds to is not known. Base-call qualities are not available, and no considerably larger clone is one nucleotide away. The data are from a study of cytomegalovirus exposure and HLA in healthy donors (dated by TCRdb to about 2017). Regarding the research as a whole: An earlier analysis of 550 to 700 of the donors reported roughly 270 Gb of sequence data and about 100 million unique TCR beta sequences from 150 million to 200 million T cells. Roughly 300 gigabases of sequencing data and around 85 million unique TCR sequences made up an early release that covered several hundred HLA-typed donors. The genetic ancestry cluster associated with self-reported Caucasian donors included 65% to 90% of the roughly 380 genotyped donors. The study was designed to test whether signatures of past pathogen exposure could be identified by cataloging public T cell receptors. The T cell repertoires of some 700 subjects were profiled by immunosequencing and related to cytomegalovirus serostatus. In addition to the first cohort of 650 to 800 subjects, a separate validation cohort of approximately 120 different subjects was used. High-throughput TCR immunosequencing, statistical association of individual TCRs with disease status, and machine learning were combined to predict cytomegalovirus infection status. In a later analysis, previously published TCR beta repertoires from 550 to 750 donors were re-analyzed and high-resolution HLA genotyping was added so that TCR occurrence patterns could be studied. Rather than drawing on any new phenotypic data, the later analysis identified candidate immune exposures from TCR beta sequences and the way those sequences occurred across donors. An earlier analysis of 587 of the donors applied high-throughput TCR beta sequencing to assess whether each TCR beta V gene segment acted as functional or pseudogenic. Donor age, sex, ethnicity and CMV serostatus were compiled together with the repertoire data. In a later genetic analysis, genome-wide SNP genotypes for about 65% of the 666 donors were used, and that subset was treated as a discovery cohort. Every discovery cohort repertoire had been produced on one sequencing platform. HLA typing included class I and class II loci at four-digit resolution. The number of donors typed differed by locus, with roughly 629-640 for A, B, C, DRB1 and DQB1, around 520 for DQA1, over 600 for DPA1, and around 450 for DPB1. Four to six DR-DQ haplotypes were handled as single units for association and clustering, since linkage in the cohort was strong. Among around 400 genotyped donors of the cohort, an average of around 240,000 unique TCR beta nucleotide sequences were sequenced per donor, approximately 20% of them non-productive.

Receptors were amplified or captured by the immunoSEQ multiplex PCR assay. The multiplex PCR relied on a mix of 60 forward primers for TCR Vbeta segments and 13 reverse primers for TCR Jbeta segments. The CDR3 region of rearranged TCR beta genes was amplified from genomic DNA by a multiplex PCR assay. The amplified TCR beta libraries were sequenced on the Illumina HiSeq System as 87-base-pair reads. Under the source paper's analysis protocol: A later analysis counted about 80 million unique TCR beta chains across the 640 or so repertoires, and around 9.9 million of these chains were shared by at least two donors. Raw reads were error-corrected and collapsed into unique sequences with a nearest-neighbor algorithm that merged closely related sequences to remove PCR and sequencing errors. To assign V, D and J gene segments, CDR3 sequences were aligned to IMGT reference sequences. Each retained sequence needed at least a six-nucleotide match to both a V gene segment and a J gene segment. A rearrangement counted as productive if the CDR3 had no stop codons and remained in frame with V and J, and every other rearrangement counted as non-productive. CDR3 was defined according to IMGT convention as the region running from the second conserved V-encoded cysteine to the conserved J-encoded phenylalanine. In an earlier analysis of 550 to 650 of the donors, sequences lacking an unambiguous match to a single V gene segment were excluded. An earlier analysis of around 600 of the donors classified V segments as functional when productive rearrangements were above 56.7% and as segregating when the standard deviation between donors was above 5%. To diagnose cytomegalovirus status from the catalog of TCR beta chain sequences, a statistical classification framework was built. In a later analysis, TCR nucleotide sequences were compared against IMGT/GENE-DB human TR gene sequences so that V and J genes could be assigned. Using the TCRdist pipeline, a later analysis assigned CDR3 sequences along with most-parsimonious VDJ recombination scenarios. In a later analysis, each TCR beta chain was defined by its CDR3 amino acid sequence together with its V-gene family, and reads without a unique V-gene family were excluded. In a later analysis, a few hundred highly shared, low-generation-probability nucleotide sequences were removed to address suspected cross-contamination and a sequencing artifact. A later analysis calculated a clonal expansion index for each public chain from normalized within-repertoire ranks of inferred template counts. A later analysis computed generation probabilities with a VDJ recombination model fitted to out-of-frame rearrangements, and checked the results against IGoR. In a later analysis, TCR-TCR, TCR-HLA and TCR-CMV co-occurrence was scored with hypergeometric tests, and a repertoire-size bias correction was applied to TCR pairs. To estimate false discovery rates, a later analysis permuted the HLA or CMV assignments 20 times. In a later analysis, co-occurring TCRs were grouped using DBSCAN, with TCRdist sequence similarity added in when clustering inside HLA-allele-positive subsets. Repertoires with fewer than 30,000 or more than 120,000 public chains, plus five repertoires with anomalous nucleotide sharing, were excluded from co-occurrence clustering. TCRdb limited this immuneACCESS table to in-frame rearrangements with V and J called. A share of clones is missing; checked studies link under half to unresolved V genes, and the rest is unexplained. The D gene and trimming were derived from the DNA, and the V and J assignments and clone size from that table. The sample table records about 130,000 clones; around three quarters of these occur just once. The ten largest clones add up to about 13% of the sample.

The cohort comprised under 700 healthy bone marrow donors. At the time of sampling, all cohort members were nominally healthy, though unrecorded immune exposures were likely present. The donor tested CMV seropositive, placing the donor among the 250 to 350 seropositive members of the cohort. Every donor gave a peripheral blood sample, and the peripheral blood mononuclear cells from that sample were used for TCR beta sequencing. Genomic DNA extraction from the blood cell samples was performed with the Qiagen DNeasy Blood Extraction Kit. Broader findings and caveats from the paper: Only TCR beta chains were sequenced in this cohort, and the absence of alpha or paired-chain data limited detectable features. The only immune exposure information available for the cohort was CMV serostatus. In a later analysis, most CMV-associated TCR beta chains were found to appear HLA-restricted, with HLA associations seemingly driven largely by CMV exposure. A later genetic analysis reported fewer N-insertions in productive TCRs among donors in an Asian-associated ancestry cluster than the roughly 700-donor mean. A cluster of highly shared sequence variants was judged likely to represent a technical artifact of the sequencing pipeline. A later analysis reported that several top co-occurrence clusters appeared linked to parvovirus B19, influenza, CMV and Epstein-Barr virus. While some public TCRs were present in many individuals, most TCR sequences turned up only very rarely across donors. The study gave a list of about 150 TCR beta chains associated with cytomegalovirus. The classifier was reported to diagnose cytomegalovirus status with high specificity and sensitivity in both the original and validation cohorts. Compared with equally common non-associated chains, HLA-associated TCR beta chains in a later analysis were more clonally expanded and had lower generation probabilities. Because counts were too low, fewer than 20 rarely observed V segments, including chromosome 9 orphons, were excluded from the earlier analysis of fewer than 650 of the donors. In an earlier analysis of some 500 of the donors, most TCR beta V segments appeared in productive rearrangements about 87% or about 30% of the time, broadly matching IMGT annotations. Because HLA typing was missing for some donors at each locus, association tests included only the typed subset. Correlated functional status among segregating V segments might reflect linkage disequilibrium, but an unknown experimental factor could not be ruled out. Three of the identified cytomegalovirus-associated TCR beta chains were confirmed in vitro to be specific for cytomegalovirus antigens. Because the 87-base-pair reads could not distinguish some IMGT-functional V segments, including TRBV6-2 and TRBV6-3, those segments were excluded. The presence/absence analyses assumed that sequencing depth was roughly uniform across donors, and that assumption may not be true. A further reported finding was that TCR beta sequences accurately predicted the HLA-A and HLA-B alleles for most subjects in the first cohort. Strong co-occurrence of HLA alleles, especially DR and DQ, made assigning TCR associations to individual alleles difficult. The authors suggested that the approach could potentially be extended to other disease states and immunological phenotypes. A later analysis associated about 17,000 TCR beta sequences with specific HLA alleles at a false discovery rate of 0.05. An association between a missense DCLRE1C variant and V-gene and J-gene trimming of TCR beta chains was found in a later genetic analysis and replicated in an independent cohort. In a later analysis, TCR association rates were found to vary across HLA loci, with the most associated TCRs seen for DRB1 alleles and the fewest for HLA-C alleles.

V is trimmed back by 3 bases and J by 5 bases, and the junction contains 0 bases that no gene match accounts for. Inclusive of the bounding cysteine and phenylalanine, the CDR3 is 14 residues long. The retained sequence is limited to the CDR3, 42 bases, with the frame set at the first base. In the germline V gene, CDR1 corresponds to SGHTA and CDR2 to FQGNSA. The V and J segments used are TRBV7-2 and TRBJ2-3, and 12 bases in between align with TRBD2. Sequencing used PBMCs. This receptor was taken from a woman aged 55-70 years in good health and CMV-seropositive. CDR3 protein: CASSLGLAGDTQYF. The base sequence is TGTGCCAGCAGCTTGGGACTAGCGGGAGATACGCAGTATTTT.